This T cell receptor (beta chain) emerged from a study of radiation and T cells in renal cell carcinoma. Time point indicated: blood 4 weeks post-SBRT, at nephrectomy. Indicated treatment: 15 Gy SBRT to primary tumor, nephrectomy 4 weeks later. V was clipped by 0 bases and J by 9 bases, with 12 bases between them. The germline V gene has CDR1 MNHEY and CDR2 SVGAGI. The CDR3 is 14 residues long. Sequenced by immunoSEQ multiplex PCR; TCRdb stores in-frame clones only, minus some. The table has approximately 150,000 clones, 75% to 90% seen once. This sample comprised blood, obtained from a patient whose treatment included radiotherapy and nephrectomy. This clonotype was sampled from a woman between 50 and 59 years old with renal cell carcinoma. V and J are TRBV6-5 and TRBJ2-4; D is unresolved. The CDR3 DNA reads TGTGCCAGCAGTTACTCGGCCAAAAGGAGCATTCAGTACTTC. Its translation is CASSYSAKRSIQYF.